These 3 T cell receptor beta chains were all obtained from the same sample, sequenced in a study of tumor-infiltrating lymphocytes in primary liver carcinoma. It was from 20-30 mg of unsorted bulk tissue that RNA and DNA were co-extracted. Total RNA (roughly 540 ng) served as template for TCR beta cDNA synthesis primed by a constant-region primer. ARM-PCR, slightly modified, supplied the TCR beta libraries through three nested multiplex PCR rounds. Use of TRBV1-TRBV30 forward primers with a C-beta reverse primer characterized the first two PCR rounds, which lasted about 10 cycles each. One entry per CDR3 protein, called by TCRdb with MiXCR from the multiplex PCR reads. The profile covers approximately 74,000 distinct CDR3 sequences, with 65% to 75% appearing a single time and roughly an eighth taken by the ten largest. The sequencing input was liver tumor tissue from sampling region 4. Subset reported: tumor region T4, right-lateral pole. These TCRs come from a woman aged 55-69 years with primary liver carcinoma and hepatitis B virus infection.

Turning to this clonotype: Given the absence of the conserved phenylalanine or tryptophan at the CDR3 end, a read error is likely. Because the CDR3's place on the DNA is in doubt, the DNA is left out and the CDR3 is given as listed by TCRdb. This chain joins TRBV6-1 and TRBJ2-1; the table assigns TRBD2, which was not confirmed against the DNA. The CDR3 spans 16 residues, counting both ends. Germline CDR1 MNHNS, CDR2 SASEGT. The CDR3 sequence: CVSSPGLAGMNNEEFL.

For this clonotype: The conserved phenylalanine or tryptophan is not found at the CDR3 terminus, so this likely reflects a read error. It is unclear where the CDR3 begins or ends on the DNA, so no DNA is shown, and the CDR3 is as TCRdb lists it. The CDR3 loop is CASSPLGTFSLNQETQYS. The gene calls are TRBV21-1 and TRBJ2-5; TRBD1, the table's D call, was not compared with the DNA. TRBV21-1 has pseudogene status. The CDR3 extends over 18 residues, inclusive of both ends.

This clonotype was picked up a small number of times. At one end, the junction sequence differs from germline, possibly due to a read error. The rearrangement joins TRBV24-1 to TRBJ1-2, with D unresolved. Per germline, CDR1 KGHDR and CDR2 SFDVKD. The CDR3 consists of 12 residues. Written as DNA, the CDR3 is TGTGTCACCAGTGATCGAGCATATGGCTACACCTTC. As protein: CVTSDRAYGYTF.